The 18 T cell receptor beta chains presented below share a single source sample, sequenced in a study of cytomegalovirus exposure and HLA in healthy donors. The PCR made use of 60 Vbeta and 13 Jbeta primers. Profiling relied on immunoSEQ multiplex PCR, and the TCRdb table lists in-frame clones only, not all of them. The sample has 150,000 to 160,000 clones; about 83% are singletons. Input material: PBMCs. The source is a middle-aged woman in good health and CMV-seronegative.

This clone was observed a few times. The chain links TRBV7-9 to TRBJ2-3; 10 bases agree with TRBD1. With V trimmed by 7 bases and J by 4 bases, 14 bases remained unmatched. The length of the CDR3 is 17 residues. The germline CDR1 and CDR2 sequences are SEHNR and FQNEAQ (reference sequence). Here the CDR3 DNA reads TGTGCCAGCACCCACAGAACGGGACAGGGGATCGCAGATACGCAGTATTTT. It yields the protein CASTHRTGQGIADTQYF.

The chain has TRBV5-1 and TRBJ2-1, with 11 positions matching TRBD2. Germline CDR1 is SGHRS and CDR2 is YFSETQ. V was pared by 3 bases and J by 0 bases, with 11 bases of the junction left unmatched. CDR3 length: 19 residues. This chain's CDR3 is CASSSGLAEPRGSYNEQFF. The CDR3 nucleotides are TGCGCCAGCAGCTCGGGACTAGCGGAACCTCGGGGCTCCTACAATGAGCAGTTCTTC.

Turning to this clone: Relative to the germline gene, one junction end is altered; a read error may explain this. The genes are TRBV5-4 and TRBJ1-2, with 7 bases that match TRBD1. Germline assignment: CDR1 SGHNT and CDR2 YYREEE (reference sequence). This CDR3 region has 12 residues. CDR3: CASSLETGTSLF. The CDR3 region has the DNA TGTGCCAGCAGCTTGGAGACAGGGACAAGCCTCTTC.

Here the CDR3 reads CASSLAGTLEYF. DNA of the CDR3: TGTGCCAGCAGCTTAGCCGGGACATTGGAGTACTTC. This chain links TRBV5-6 with TRBJ2-4, with a tentative D call TRBD1 (6 bases). Germline V gives CDR1 SGHDT, CDR2 YYEEEE. The V end was cut by 2 bases, the J end by 14 bases, with 14 bases between. The CDR3 runs to 12 residues.

The table lists this clone with a count of one. The V gene is TRBV7-8, the J gene TRBJ2-1; 7 bases line up with TRBD1. With V trimmed by 1 base and J by 2 bases, 5 bases remained unmatched. Germline V CDR1 and CDR2: SGHVS, FQNEAQ. This CDR3 spans 16 amino acids. This CDR3 reads CASSLVAGGAYNEQFF. The CDR3, as DNA: TGTGCCAGCAGCTTAGTAGCAGGGGGAGCCTACAATGAGCAGTTCTTC.

Notes on this clone: A junction end diverges from the germline sequence, so it may reflect a read error. Other nucleotide sequences in the sample specify the same CDR3. V gene TRBV30 combines with J gene TRBJ1-2; the D gene is possibly TRBD1 (5 bases). This CDR3 contains 14 residues. In germline, CDR1 is GTSNPN, CDR2 SVGIG (reference sequence). The CDR3 region is CAWIGGVRRGGYTF. CDR3 sequence (DNA): TGCGCCTGGATCGGGGGGGTCCGGCGCGGTGGCTACACCTTC.

The V and J genes are TRBV4-1 and TRBJ2-1; maybe TRBD1 (6 bases). From germline, CDR1 is MGHRA and CDR2 YSYEKL. CDR3 size: 15 residues. V was trimmed by 2 bases and J by 5 bases, leaving 13 bases between them. DNA for the CDR3: TGCGCCAGCAGCCAAATGGACAGCCCGGACAATGAGCAGTTCTTC. As protein: CASSQMDSPDNEQFF.

The V gene is TRBV4-1, the J gene TRBJ2-5, with 7 nucleotides matching TRBD1. Germline V gene sequence: CDR1 MGHRA, CDR2 YSYEKL. J gave up 0 bases and V 0 bases, and 1 base lay outside the gene matches. This CDR3 is 15 amino acids long. The CDR3 protein is CASSQETGYQETQYF. CDR3 DNA sequence: TGCGCCAGCAGCCAAGAGACAGGGTACCAAGAGACCCAGTACTTC.

V and J are TRBV6-1 and TRBJ2-5, with no clear D. This CDR3 is 14 amino acids long. Trimming took 7 bases from V and 1 from J, leaving 13 bases between them. Germline assignment: CDR1 MNHNS and CDR2 SASEGT. The CDR3 loop is CASMRAPPQETQYF. The CDR3 bases are TGTGCCAGCATGCGTGCCCCACCCCAAGAGACCCAGTACTTC.

This chain uses TRBV6-1 with TRBJ2-7, with 11 bases lining up with TRBD2. This CDR3 has 14 residues. Germline V lookup: CDR1 MNHNS, CDR2 SASEGT. The V gene end was trimmed by 4 bases and the J gene end by 2 bases; junction bases not matched to a gene: 1. CDR3 DNA: TGTGCCAGCAGTGTAGCGGGGGGGCCCTACGAGCAGTACTTC. This translates into CASSVAGGPYEQYF.

The J gene is TRBJ1-4, the V gene TRBV10-3; D is undetermined. CDR1 is ENHRY and CDR2 is SYGVKD in the germline V gene. With 9 bases removed from V and 7 bases from J, the gap between germline ends came to 15 bases. The CDR3 extends over 13 amino acids. The CDR3 region has the DNA TGTGCCATGTCCGGGTCCCCTGGTGAAAAACTGTTTTTT. Amino acids: CAMSGSPGEKLFF.

CDR3 sequence reads: CASSLKPNTEAFF. The CDR3 nucleotides are TGTGCCAGCAGCTTGAAGCCTAACACTGAAGCTTTCTTT. V usage is TRBV5-5 and J usage is TRBJ1-1, with D unresolved. Germline V gene lookup returns CDR1 SGHKS and CDR2 YYEKEE (reference sequence). The ends were cut back, 1 base at V and 2 bases at J, with 6 bases in the middle. This CDR3 contains 13 residues.

The rearrangement uses TRBV27 and TRBJ2-1; 8 nucleotides line up with TRBD2. The CDR3 sequence is 15 residues long. Germline CDR1 reads MNHEY; CDR2 reads SMNVEV (reference sequence). Losses at the gene ends were 5 bases for V and 0 bases for J; bases not matched to a gene: 3. The CDR3 loop is CASSISGSSYNEQFF. The CDR3 DNA reads TGTGCCAGCAGTATCAGCGGGAGCTCCTACAATGAGCAGTTCTTC.

The table lists this clone with a few counts. The gene calls are TRBV7-2 and TRBJ2-6, with 12 positions matching TRBD1. V was clipped by 1 base and J by 2 bases; unmatched bases: 3. The CDR3 has 18 residues. Looked up from germline, CDR1 is SGHTA and CDR2 is FQGNSA. CDR3 sequence: CASSLVGQGATGANVLTF. The CDR3 DNA reads as TGTGCCAGCAGCTTAGTGGGACAGGGGGCGACTGGGGCCAACGTCCTGACTTTC.

This clone came up a few times. The J gene is TRBJ1-5, the V gene TRBV12-5; TRBD1 is a possible D gene (5 bases). This CDR3 has 15 amino acids. Germline CDR1 LGHNT, CDR2 FRNRAP. Trimming shortened V by 8 bases and J by 5 bases, and 19 bases separated the two germline ends. The CDR3: CASSWGSSKDQPQHF. The CDR3 DNA is TGTGCTAGTTCTTGGGGCAGCTCAAAGGATCAGCCCCAGCATTTT.

The chain recombines TRBV6-5 with TRBJ1-2; 10 positions agree with TRBD1. After removal of 6 bases from V and 4 bases from J, the junction contained 8 bases not matched to a gene. This CDR3 contains 15 residues. CDR1 is MNHEY, CDR2 SVGAGI, per germline. The CDR3, as DNA: TGTGCCAGCAGCCGAGACCGGGACAGGGGCTATGGCTACACCTTC. Its translation is CASSRDRDRGYGYTF.

This clone showed up just a few times. The rearrangement uses TRBV5-1 and TRBJ1-4; D uncertain. This CDR3 has 14 residues. The V gene's germline CDR1 is SGHRS and CDR2 YFSETQ. Trimming shortened V by 4 bases and J by 6 bases, and 13 bases separated the two germline ends. In nucleotides, the CDR3 is TGCGCCAGCAGCCGGGGTTGGGCGGATGAAAAACTGTTTTTT. Amino acids: CASSRGWADEKLFF.

The chain couples TRBV13 to TRBJ2-7; 11 bases map to TRBD1. Germline V gene sequence: CDR1 PRHDT, CDR2 FYEKMQ (reference sequence). The junction had 6 bases not matched to a gene; V was cut back by 5 bases and J by 3 bases. The CDR3 has 15 amino acids. The CDR3 loop is CASSTPGTGGYEQYF. CDR3 bases: TGTGCCAGCAGCACCCCCGGGACAGGGGGCTACGAGCAGTACTTC.